This TCR beta chain appears in the sequencing data of a study of blood T cell repertoires in COVID-19 (dated by TCRdb to the early 2020s). In terms of the full investigation: The collaborator samples originated in the United States, Italy and Spain and spanned the acute and convalescent phases of COVID-19. Deeply sampled blood TCRbeta repertoires from subjects exposed to, actively infected with, or recovered from COVID-19 were included in the dataset. The material from the prospective study consisted of cDNA or gDNA derived from T cells, B-cell-depleted T cells, or PBMCs. Where available, HLA class I and class II types were taken from metadata supplied by the sample provider and were not determined by assay-based typing. The repertoires were made available in a free public database intended to serve as a resource for research on the immune response to SARS-CoV-2. Sample metadata almost always included a de-identified subject ID, COVID-19 status, age in years and sex. Samples were obtained from the ongoing ImmuneRACE study (first 160 participants) and from some 1,300 subjects provided by 6 global collaborators. The paper as a whole reports these results and caveats: The amount of clinical and demographic metadata varied by source and participant and was provided uncurated.

Reading the germline V gene (reference sequence) gives CDR1 MNHNY and CDR2 SVGAGI. The CDR3 starts with the cysteine, ends with the phenylalanine, and has 13 residues. CDR3 DNA only is kept here, 39 bases in frame from base 1. Trimming removed 10 bases from V and 1 base from J, leaving 13 bases between the germline ends. Worth noting for this clone: Its antigen is still unknown. Per-nucleotide qualities are absent, and no much larger clonotype sits a single base away.

TCRbeta CDR3 regions were amplified from genomic DNA by means of the immunoSEQ Assay, a bias-controlled multiplex PCR. In the original analysis: Nucleated cell counts per sample were estimated from amplification of reference gene primers within the assay. To quantify the absolute abundance of each unique TCRbeta CDR3 rearrangement, sequence reads were collapsed and filtered. For each sample, productive Simpson clonality was calculated by taking the square root of Simpson's diversity index across productive rearrangements. TCRdb provides this immuneACCESS table in a form limited to in-frame rearrangements. Some clones are lacking; in checked studies, under half of them reflect an unresolved V gene, and why the rest are absent is not known. The DNA gave D and trimming, while V, J and clone size come from that table. This sample is represented by around 65,000 clones; 75% to 90% of them were singletons. The top ten clonotypes cover around 13% of the sample.

Whole blood was collected in K2EDTA tubes by collaborating institutions according to the institutions' own protocols. For TCRbeta analysis, collaborator samples were shipped as frozen whole blood, as isolated PBMCs, or as DNA extracted from either sample type. This chain joins TRBV6-6 to TRBJ1-1, with no D gene named confidently. The sequence derives from a human donor in a cohort sampled during active COVID-19. Sequenced input: peripheral blood. The CDR3 protein sequence reads: CATLGGRNTEAFF. Read as DNA, the sequence is TGTGCCACCCTTGGAGGGCGGAACACTGAAGCTTTCTTT.